This T cell receptor (beta chain) was sequenced for a study of cytomegalovirus exposure and HLA in healthy donors. Study outcomes and limitations: V- and J-gene trimming of TCR beta was linked (in a later analysis) to a missense DCLRE1C variant.

About this clone: The antigen remains undetermined.

The PCR was carried out with 60 Vbeta primers and 13 Jbeta primers. Clones were read by immunoSEQ multiplex PCR, and TCRdb kept only the in-frame ones, dropping some. Of 140,000 to 150,000 clones in the sample, 65% to 80% were seen once. Germline CDR1 reads LNHDA; CDR2 reads SQIVND (reference sequence). CDR3 length: 13 residues. The ends were cut back, 7 bases at V and 6 bases at J, with 15 bases in the middle. Sequenced: PBMCs. This sequence was found in a woman in her forties in good health and CMV-seronegative. The chain recombines TRBV19 with TRBJ1-2; D gene unclear. The CDR3 DNA follows: TGTGCCAGTACCTCTTTTCAGAGGGATGGCTACACCTTC. Protein sequence: CASTSFQRDGYTF.